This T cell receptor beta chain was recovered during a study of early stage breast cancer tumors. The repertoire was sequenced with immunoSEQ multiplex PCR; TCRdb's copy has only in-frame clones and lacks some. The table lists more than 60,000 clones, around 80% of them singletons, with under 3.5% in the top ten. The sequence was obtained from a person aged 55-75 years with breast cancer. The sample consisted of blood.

The CDR3 bases are TGTGCCAGCAGTTATGTCGGGGGATCGTTTGGCTACACCTTC. This translates into CASSYVGGSFGYTF. The genes are TRBV6-5 and TRBJ1-2; the D gene is possibly TRBD1 (5 bases). The V gene lost 3 bases and the J gene lost 7 bases, with 15 bases spanning the gap. This CDR3 spans 14 amino acids. Germline CDR1 MNHEY, CDR2 SVGAGI.